Listed below are T cell receptor beta chains from one sample, sequenced in a study of cytomegalovirus exposure and HLA in healthy donors. Data came from immunoSEQ multiplex PCR; TCRdb stores just in-frame clones and leaves some out. The repertoire holds under 200,000 clones, with about 80% as singletons. Material for sequencing was PBMCs. Receptor source: a woman between 50 and 59 years old in good health and CMV-seropositive. CDR3s include the opening cysteine and the closing phenylalanine or tryptophan. The order of the fields is J gene, clone size, D gene, V gene, CDR3 protein, CDR3 DNA. The D gene is left open where the match is weak. Some rows mark clone size as missing; the rest say once, few, many or name a class of expanded clone.

TRBJ2-6,once,-,TRBV7-9,CSSSLAFTTGANVLTF,TGTTCCAGCAGCTTAGCCTTCACTACTGGGGCCAACGTCCTGACTTTC
TRBJ1-1,few,TRBD1,TRBV5-6,CASSFKGGGTEAFF,TGTGCCAGCAGCTTTAAAGGGGGCGGCACTGAAGCTTTCTTT
TRBJ2-5,-,TRBD2,TRBV5-1,CASSLGRGALTETQYF,TGCGCCAGCAGCTTGGGGCGGGGGGCGCTTACAGAGACCCAGTACTTC
TRBJ2-1,-,-,TRBV28,CASRNSGTTGYNEQFF,TGTGCCAGCAGAAATTCCGGGACAACTGGCTACAATGAGCAGTTCTTC
TRBJ2-4,-,TRBD1,TRBV28,CASSLERTGTALIKNIQYF,TGTGCCAGCAGTTTGGAACGGACAGGGACGGCACTAATCAAAAACATTCAGTACTTC
TRBJ2-7,-,-,TRBV5-6,CASSYRYEQYF,TGTGCCAGCAGCTACAGGTACGAGCAGTACTTC
TRBJ2-3,-,TRBD1,TRBV2,CASSLQGAYTDTQYF,TGTGCCAGCAGTTTACAGGGGGCGTATACAGATACGCAGTATTTT
TRBJ2-2,few,TRBD2,TRBV28,CASSRRRGGAGELFF,TGTGCCAGCAGCCGACGGCGGGGGGGGGCCGGGGAGCTGTTTTTT
TRBJ2-5,-,TRBD1,TRBV9,CASSPRHWGTGQETQYF,TGTGCCAGCAGCCCGCGACATTGGGGGACAGGACAAGAGACCCAGTACTTC
TRBJ2-1,once,TRBD2,TRBV4-1,CASKVAGGPGEQFF,TGCGCCAGCAAGGTAGCGGGGGGGCCGGGGGAGCAGTTCTTC
TRBJ2-5,-,-,TRBV28,CASSLRNSVITPHPKETQYF,TGTGCCAGCAGTTTACGCAATTCGGTTATTACGCCCCACCCTAAAGAGACCCAGTACTTC
TRBJ2-2,-,TRBD2,TRBV5-8,CASSPPTSKRPGELFF,TGTGCCAGCAGCCCCCCGACTAGCAAGAGGCCCGGGGAGCTGTTTTTT
TRBJ2-5,-,TRBD1,TRBV4-3,CASSQLGTATVTQYF,TGCGCCAGCAGCCAATTGGGGACAGCAACAGTGACCCAGTACTTC
TRBJ1-6,-,-,TRBV7-6,CASSLVTGNSPLHF,TGTGCCAGCAGCTTAGTTACGGGGAATTCACCCCTCCACTTT
TRBJ1-3,-,-,TRBV11-3,CASSLGLSGNTIYF,TGTGCCAGCAGCTTGGGCCTCTCTGGAAACACCATATATTTT
TRBJ2-7,-,-,TRBV14,CASSQDSGVPHEQYF,TGTGCCAGCAGCCAAGATTCGGGGGTACCCCACGAGCAGTACTTC
TRBJ1-2,few,-,TRBV27,CASSLSGFYGYTF,TGTGCCAGCAGTTTATCGGGCTTCTATGGCTACACCTTC
TRBJ1-2,-,-,TRBV6-5,CASSYSTGGRYTF,TGTGCCAGCAGTTACTCGACAGGAGGCCGATACACCTTC